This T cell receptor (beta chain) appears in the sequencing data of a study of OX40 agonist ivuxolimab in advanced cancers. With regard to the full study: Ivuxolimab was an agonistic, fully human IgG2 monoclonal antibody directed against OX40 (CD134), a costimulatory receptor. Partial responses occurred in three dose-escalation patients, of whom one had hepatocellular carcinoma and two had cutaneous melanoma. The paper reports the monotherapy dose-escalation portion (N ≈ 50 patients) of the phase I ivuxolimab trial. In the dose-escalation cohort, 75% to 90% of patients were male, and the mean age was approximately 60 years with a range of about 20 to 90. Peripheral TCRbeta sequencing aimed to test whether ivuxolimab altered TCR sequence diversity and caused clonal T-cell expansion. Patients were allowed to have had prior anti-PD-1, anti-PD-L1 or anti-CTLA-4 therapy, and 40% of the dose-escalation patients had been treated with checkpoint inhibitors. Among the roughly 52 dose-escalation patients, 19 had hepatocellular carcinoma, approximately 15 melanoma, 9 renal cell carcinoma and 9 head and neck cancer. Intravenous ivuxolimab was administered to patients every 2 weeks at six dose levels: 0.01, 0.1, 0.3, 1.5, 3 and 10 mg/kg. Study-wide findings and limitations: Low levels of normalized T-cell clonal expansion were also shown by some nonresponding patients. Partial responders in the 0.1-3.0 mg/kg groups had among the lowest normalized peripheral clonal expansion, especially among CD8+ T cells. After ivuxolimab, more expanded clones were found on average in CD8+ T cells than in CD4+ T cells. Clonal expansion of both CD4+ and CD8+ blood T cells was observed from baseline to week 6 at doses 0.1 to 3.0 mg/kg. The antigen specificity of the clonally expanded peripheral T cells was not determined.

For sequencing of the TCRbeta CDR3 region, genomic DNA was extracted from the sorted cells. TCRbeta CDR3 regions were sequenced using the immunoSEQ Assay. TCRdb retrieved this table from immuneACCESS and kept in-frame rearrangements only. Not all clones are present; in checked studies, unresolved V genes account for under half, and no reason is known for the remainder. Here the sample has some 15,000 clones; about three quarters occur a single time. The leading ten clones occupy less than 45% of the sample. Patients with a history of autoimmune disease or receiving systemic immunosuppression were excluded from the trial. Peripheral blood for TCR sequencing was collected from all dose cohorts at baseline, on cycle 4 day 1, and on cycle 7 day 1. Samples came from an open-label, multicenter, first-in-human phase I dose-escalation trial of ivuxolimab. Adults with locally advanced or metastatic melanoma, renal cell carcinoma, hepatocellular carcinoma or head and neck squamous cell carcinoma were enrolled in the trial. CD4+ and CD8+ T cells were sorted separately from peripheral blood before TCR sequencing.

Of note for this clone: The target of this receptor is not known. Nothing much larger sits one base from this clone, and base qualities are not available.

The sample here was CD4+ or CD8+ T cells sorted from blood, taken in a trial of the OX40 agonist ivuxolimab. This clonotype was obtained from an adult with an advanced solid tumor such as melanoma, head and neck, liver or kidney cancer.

The DNA sequence is TGCAGCGTTGAGCTTACAGGGTGGGGAGAGACCCAGTACTTC. Translated, it gives CSVELTGWGETQYF. This chain joins TRBV29-1 to TRBJ2-5; a tentative D call is TRBD1 (6 bases match). Trimming at the junction amounts to 3 bases on V and 4 bases on J, and the germline ends lie 15 bases apart. The CDR3 contains 14 residues, cysteine and phenylalanine counted. CDR3 DNA only is kept here, 42 bases in frame from base 1. Looking up the germline V gene yields CDR1 SQVTM and CDR2 ANQGSEA.